This T cell receptor (beta chain) was retrieved from a study of control samples from healthy donors and cancer patients. The germline V gene has CDR1 ENHRY and CDR2 SYGVKD. V dropped 1 base and J dropped 6 bases, with 10 bases sitting between them. The CDR3 runs to 14 residues. The table came from immunoSEQ multiplex PCR; TCRdb's copy has only in-frame clones and leaves some out. The sample records tens of thousands of clones, 80% to 90% being singletons. This clonotype was sampled from a woman aged 55-69 years with head and neck cancer. The genes are TRBV10-3 and TRBJ2-1, with D hard to call. The sample comprised PBMCs. This chain's CDR3 is CAISEFKDFNEQFF. CDR3 nucleotide sequence: TGTGCCATCAGTGAGTTTAAGGATTTCAATGAGCAGTTCTTC.